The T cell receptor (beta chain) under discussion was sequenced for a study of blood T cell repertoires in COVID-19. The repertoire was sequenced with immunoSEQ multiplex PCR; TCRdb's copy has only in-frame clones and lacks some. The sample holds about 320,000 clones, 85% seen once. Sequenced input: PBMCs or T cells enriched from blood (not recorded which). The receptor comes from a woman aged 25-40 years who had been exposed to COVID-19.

CDR3 sequence reads: CASSVGQRGEAFF. In nucleotides, the CDR3 is TGTGCCAGCAGCGTAGGCCAAAGGGGGGAAGCTTTCTTT. V and J are TRBV9 and TRBJ1-1; D is perhaps TRBD1 (6 bases). Per germline, CDR1 SGDLS and CDR2 YYNGEE. The V end was cut by 0 bases, the J end by 8 bases, with 11 bases between. The CDR3 contains 13 residues. Looking up the rest from reference TRBV9 and TRBJ1-1 gives the full variable domain: DSGVTQTPKHLITATGQRVTLRCSPRSGDLSVYWYQQSLDQGLQFLIQYYNGEERAKGNILERFSAQQFPDLHSELNLSSLELGDSALYFCASSVGQRGEAFFGQGTRLTVV.